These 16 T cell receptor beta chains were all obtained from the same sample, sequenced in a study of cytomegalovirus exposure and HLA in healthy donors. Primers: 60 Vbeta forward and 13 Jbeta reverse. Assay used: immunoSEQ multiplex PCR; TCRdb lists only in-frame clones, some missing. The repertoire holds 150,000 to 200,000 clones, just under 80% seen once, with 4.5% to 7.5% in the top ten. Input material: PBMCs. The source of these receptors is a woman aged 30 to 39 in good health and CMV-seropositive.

The CDR3 here is CASSYASGGETNEQFF. In DNA, the CDR3 is TGCGCCAGCAGTTACGCCAGCGGGGGAGAAACTAATGAGCAGTTCTTC. This rearrangement joins TRBV5-1 to TRBJ2-1; TRBD2 matches at 8 bases. The CDR3 sequence is 16 residues long. Trimming took 5 bases from V and 7 from J; bases not matched to a gene: 14. The germline CDR1 and CDR2 sequences are SGHRS and YFSETQ.

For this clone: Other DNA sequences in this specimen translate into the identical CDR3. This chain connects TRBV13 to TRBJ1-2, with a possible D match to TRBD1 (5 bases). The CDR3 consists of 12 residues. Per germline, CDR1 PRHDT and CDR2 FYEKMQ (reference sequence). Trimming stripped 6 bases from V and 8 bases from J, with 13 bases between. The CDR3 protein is CASSPRDRGYTF. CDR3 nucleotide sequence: TGTGCCAGCAGTCCCAGGGATAGGGGCTACACCTTC.

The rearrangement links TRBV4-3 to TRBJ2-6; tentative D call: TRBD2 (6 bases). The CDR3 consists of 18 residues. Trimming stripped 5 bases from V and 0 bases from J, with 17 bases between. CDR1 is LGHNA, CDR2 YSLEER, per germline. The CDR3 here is CASSTHGGLNSGANVLTF. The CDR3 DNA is TGCGCCAGCAGCACCCACGGGGGACTCAACTCTGGGGCCAACGTCCTGACTTTC.

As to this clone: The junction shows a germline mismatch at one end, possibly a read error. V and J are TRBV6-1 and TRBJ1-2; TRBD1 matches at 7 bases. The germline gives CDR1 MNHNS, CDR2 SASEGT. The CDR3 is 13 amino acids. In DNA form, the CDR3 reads TGTGCCAGCAGGGAAGGCACAGGGGATGGCTACACCTTC. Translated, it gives CASREGTGDGYTF.

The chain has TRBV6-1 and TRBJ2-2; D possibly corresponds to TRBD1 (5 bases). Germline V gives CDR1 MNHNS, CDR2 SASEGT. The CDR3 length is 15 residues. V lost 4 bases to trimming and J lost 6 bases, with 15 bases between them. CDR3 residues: CASSALGLGAGELFF. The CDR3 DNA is TGTGCCAGCAGTGCCCTAGGGTTAGGGGCCGGGGAGCTGTTTTTT.

CDR3 coding DNA: TGCGCCAGCAGGCCGGGACAGGGCTACAATGAGCAGTTCTTC. Translated, it gives CASRPGQGYNEQFF. This sequence joins TRBV10-1 and TRBJ2-1; TRBD1 agrees at 9 bases. The CDR3 loop spans 14 amino acids. Germline CDR1 WNHNN, CDR2 SYGVQD (reference sequence). Losses at the gene ends were 6 bases for V and 3 bases for J; bases not matched to a gene: 3.

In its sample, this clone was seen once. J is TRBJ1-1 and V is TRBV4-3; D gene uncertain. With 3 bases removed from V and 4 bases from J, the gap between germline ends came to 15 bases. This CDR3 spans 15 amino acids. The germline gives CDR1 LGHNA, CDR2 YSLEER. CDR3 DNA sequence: TGCGCCAGCAGCCACAATCCCCAAGGAGGCACTGAAGCTTTCTTT. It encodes CASSHNPQGGTEAFF.

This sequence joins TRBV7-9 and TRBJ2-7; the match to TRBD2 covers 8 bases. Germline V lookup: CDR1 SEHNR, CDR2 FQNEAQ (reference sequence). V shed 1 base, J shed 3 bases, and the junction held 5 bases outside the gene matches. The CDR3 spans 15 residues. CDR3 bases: TGTGCCAGCAGCTTAGTGACCGCGGGGGGCTACGAGCAGTACTTC. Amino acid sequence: CASSLVTAGGYEQYF.

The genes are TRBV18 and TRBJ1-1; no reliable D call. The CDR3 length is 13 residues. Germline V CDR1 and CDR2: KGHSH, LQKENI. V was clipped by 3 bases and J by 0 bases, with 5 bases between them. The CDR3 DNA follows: TGTGCCAGCTCACCCGAGATGAACACTGAAGCTTTCTTT. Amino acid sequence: CASSPEMNTEAFF.

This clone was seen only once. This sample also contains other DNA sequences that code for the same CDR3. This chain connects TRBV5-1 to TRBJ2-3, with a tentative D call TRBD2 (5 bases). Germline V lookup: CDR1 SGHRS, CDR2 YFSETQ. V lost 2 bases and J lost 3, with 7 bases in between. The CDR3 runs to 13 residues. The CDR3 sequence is CASSLGGTDTQYF. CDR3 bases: TGCGCCAGCAGCTTAGGAGGAACAGATACGCAGTATTTT.

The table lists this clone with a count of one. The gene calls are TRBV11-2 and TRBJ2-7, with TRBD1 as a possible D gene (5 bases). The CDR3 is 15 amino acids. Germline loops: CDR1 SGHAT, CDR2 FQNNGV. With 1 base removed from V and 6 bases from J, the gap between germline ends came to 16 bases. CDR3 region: CASSLAQGAPGEQYF. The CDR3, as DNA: TGTGCCAGCAGCTTAGCTCAAGGGGCGCCCGGCGAGCAGTACTTC. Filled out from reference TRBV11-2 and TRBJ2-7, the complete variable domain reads EAGVAQSPRYKIIEKRQSVAFWCNPISGHATLYWYQQILGQGPKLLIQFQNNGVVDDSQLPKDRFSAERLKGVDSTLKIQPAKLEDSAVYLCASSLAQGAPGEQYFGPGTRLTVT.

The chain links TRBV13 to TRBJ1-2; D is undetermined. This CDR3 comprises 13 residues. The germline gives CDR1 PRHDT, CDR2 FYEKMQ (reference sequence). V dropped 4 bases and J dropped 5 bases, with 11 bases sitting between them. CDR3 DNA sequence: TGTGCCAGCAGCTCGTCCTACTCATATGGCTACACCTTC. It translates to CASSSSYSYGYTF.

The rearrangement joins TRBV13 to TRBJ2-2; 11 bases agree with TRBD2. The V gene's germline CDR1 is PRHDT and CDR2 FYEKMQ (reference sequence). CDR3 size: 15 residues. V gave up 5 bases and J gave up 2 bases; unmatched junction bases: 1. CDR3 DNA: TGTGCCAGCAGCGGACTAGCGGGTAACACCGGGGAGCTGTTTTTT. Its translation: CASSGLAGNTGELFF.

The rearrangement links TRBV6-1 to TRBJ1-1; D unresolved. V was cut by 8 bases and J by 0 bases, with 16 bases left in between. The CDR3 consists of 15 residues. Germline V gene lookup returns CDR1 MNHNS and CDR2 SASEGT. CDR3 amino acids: CASRLRSPMNTEAFF. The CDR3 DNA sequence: TGTGCCAGCCGGTTGAGGAGTCCGATGAACACTGAAGCTTTCTTT.

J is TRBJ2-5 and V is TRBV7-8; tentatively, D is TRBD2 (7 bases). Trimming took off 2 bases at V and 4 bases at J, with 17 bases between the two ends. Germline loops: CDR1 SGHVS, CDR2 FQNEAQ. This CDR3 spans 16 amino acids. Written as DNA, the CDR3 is TGTGCCAGCAGCTTAAGGGGGGGCCCCCAGAGAGAGACCCAGTACTTC. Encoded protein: CASSLRGGPQRETQYF.

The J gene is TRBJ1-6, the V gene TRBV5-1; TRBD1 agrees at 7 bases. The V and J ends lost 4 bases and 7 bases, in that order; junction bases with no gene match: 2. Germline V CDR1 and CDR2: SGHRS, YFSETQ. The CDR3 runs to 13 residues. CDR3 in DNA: TGCGCCAGCAGCGCGACAGGGAATTCACCCCTCCACTTT. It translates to CASSATGNSPLHF.